This T cell receptor (beta chain) was retrieved from a study of blood T cells in healthy people across ages. The CDR3 contains 14 residues. V lost 8 bases and J lost 4, with 16 bases in between. PCR was performed a second time for 7 to 11 cycles using a sample-barcoded 5' primer and a J-beta primer mix. TCRdb independently ran MiXCR on the 5' RACE reads; one entry per CDR3 protein. The sample has some 1.1 million distinct CDR3 sequences, less than 45% seen once; the top ten hold around 14%. Material: blood. The TCR comes from a man younger than 35 in good health. The V gene is TRBV12-3 or TRBV12-4, the J gene TRBJ2-3; D is perhaps TRBD2 (6 bases). Here the CDR3 reads CASHPGGTADTQYF. The CDR3 region has the DNA TGTGCCAGCCACCCTGGCGGGACGGCAGATACGCAGTATTTT.